The entry below describes one T cell receptor beta chain. Assay used: immunoSEQ multiplex PCR; TCRdb lists only in-frame clones, some missing. This sample has more than 1,200,000 clones, with approximately 98.5% found just once. These data come from a study of shared clonotypes between healthy human individuals. The CDR3 spans 17 residues. V was clipped by 0 bases and J by 2 bases, with 14 bases between them. Germline V gene data show CDR1 as SGHAT and CDR2 as FQNNGV. The sequenced sample was naive CD4+ T cells sorted from blood. Subset reported: CD45RA+ positively selected. The sequence was collected from a man in his thirties or forties in good health. V and J are TRBV11-2 and TRBJ1-5; D not certain. The CDR3 reads CASSLDRVEEGNQPQHF. The CDR3 DNA sequence: TGTGCCAGCAGCTTAGATCGGGTTGAGGAGGGCAATCAGCCCCAGCATTTT.